A selection of T cell receptor beta chains follows, all from one sample in a study of human T cells and chemical hapten exposure. TCRdb re-derived calls from the RACE reads in MiXCR, one entry per CDR3 protein. The sample shows approximately 60,000 distinct CDR3 sequences, 9.5% to 10% of them seen only once. The sample consisted of whole blood, taken in connection with sensitization to the hapten diphenylcyclopropenone (DPC). The receptors originated from a man aged 35 to 55 with alopecia areata. Some clones in this sample may be carry-over from other donors' samples. Both conserved end residues are part of each CDR3. The order of the fields is V gene, clone size, J gene, D gene, CDR3 protein, CDR3 DNA. A D gene is named only where the DNA matches it firmly. A clone size is listed for some rows: how often the clone was seen (once, few, many), or a class if it is expanded.

v_gene: TRBV27
abundance: .
j_gene: TRBJ2-7
d_gene: .
CDR3aa: CASSFAQAYEQYF
CDR3nt: TGTGCCAGCAGTTTTGCCCAGGCCTACGAGCAGTACTTC

v_gene: TRBV19
abundance: few
j_gene: TRBJ2-3
d_gene: .
CDR3aa: CASTRRGTDTQYF
CDR3nt: TGTGCCAGTACCCGTCGGGGCACAGATACGCAGTATTTT

v_gene: TRBV7-9
abundance: many
j_gene: TRBJ1-1
d_gene: .
CDR3aa: CASSLGGQRNTEAFF
CDR3nt: TGTGCCAGCAGCTTAGGGGGGCAGAGAAACACTGAAGCTTTCTTT

v_gene: TRBV7-9
abundance: .
j_gene: TRBJ2-7
d_gene: TRBD1
CDR3aa: CASSRQGPGQYF
CDR3nt: TGTGCCAGCAGCCGACAGGGGCCTGGGCAGTACTTC

v_gene: TRBV12-3/TRBV12-4
abundance: .
j_gene: TRBJ1-4
d_gene: TRBD1
CDR3aa: CASSPGTGVGEKLFF
CDR3nt: TGTGCCAGCAGTCCGGGCACAGGGGTTGGCGAAAAACTGTTTTTT

v_gene: TRBV19
abundance: .
j_gene: TRBJ2-2
d_gene: TRBD2
CDR3aa: CASTKGSSGRNTGELFF
CDR3nt: TGTGCCAGTACCAAGGGGTCCAGCGGGAGGAACACCGGGGAGCTGTTTTTT

v_gene: TRBV6-6
abundance: large
j_gene: TRBJ1-4
d_gene: TRBD1
CDR3aa: CASRATDRGNEKLFF
CDR3nt: TGTGCCAGCAGAGCAACCGACAGGGGTAATGAAAAACTGTTTTTT

v_gene: TRBV29-1
abundance: few
j_gene: TRBJ2-7
d_gene: TRBD2
CDR3aa: CSVGLDPGEQYF
CDR3nt: TGCAGCGTGGGACTAGATCCTGGCGAGCAGTACTTC

v_gene: TRBV5-5
abundance: .
j_gene: TRBJ1-2
d_gene: TRBD1
CDR3aa: CASSLNLRGQPPKNYGYTF
CDR3nt: TGTGCCAGCAGCTTGAACCTCCGGGGACAGCCACCCAAAAACTATGGCTACACCTTC

v_gene: TRBV6-1
abundance: few
j_gene: TRBJ2-1
d_gene: TRBD1
CDR3aa: CASSRQGVYNEQFF
CDR3nt: TGTGCCAGCAGTCGACAGGGGGTATACAATGAGCAGTTCTTC

v_gene: TRBV12-2
abundance: few
j_gene: TRBJ2-2
d_gene: .
CDR3aa: CASRRATRWATGELFF
CDR3nt: TGTGCAAGTCGCAGAGCGACACGCTGGGCCACCGGGGAGCTGTTTTTT

v_gene: TRBV19
abundance: .
j_gene: TRBJ1-5
d_gene: .
CDR3aa: CASSILRQLSNQPQHF
CDR3nt: TGTGCCAGTAGTATCCTTCGACAGCTAAGCAATCAGCCCCAGCATTTT

v_gene: TRBV15
abundance: .
j_gene: TRBJ2-1
d_gene: TRBD1
CDR3aa: CATSRDGTEYNEQFF
CDR3nt: TGTGCCACCAGCAGAGATGGGACAGAATACAATGAGCAGTTCTTC

v_gene: TRBV27
abundance: many
j_gene: TRBJ2-5
d_gene: .
CDR3aa: CASSTGMGETQYF
CDR3nt: TGTGCCAGCAGTACCGGGATGGGGGAGACCCAGTACTTC

v_gene: TRBV5-1
abundance: .
j_gene: TRBJ2-3
d_gene: .
CDR3aa: CASSLRRASTDTQYF
CDR3nt: TGCGCCAGCAGCTTACGAAGGGCTAGCACAGATACGCAGTATTTT

v_gene: TRBV4-3
abundance: .
j_gene: TRBJ2-1
d_gene: TRBD1
CDR3aa: CASSQMTGGYSGEQFF
CDR3nt: TGCGCCAGCAGCCAAATGACAGGGGGCTATTCGGGTGAGCAGTTCTTC

v_gene: TRBV4-1
abundance: many
j_gene: TRBJ1-1
d_gene: .
CDR3aa: CASSQLKENTEAFF
CDR3nt: TGCGCCAGCAGCCAATTAAAGGAGAACACTGAAGCTTTCTTT

v_gene: TRBV20-1
abundance: many
j_gene: TRBJ1-1
d_gene: .
CDR3aa: CSARDSIRTAYGIEAFF
CDR3nt: TGCAGTGCTAGAGATTCAATACGGACGGCTTATGGTATTGAAGCTTTCTTT

v_gene: TRBV5-1
abundance: .
j_gene: TRBJ2-3
d_gene: TRBD1
CDR3aa: CASSPTGATDTQYF
CDR3nt: TGCGCCAGCAGCCCGACAGGGGCCACAGATACGCAGTATTTT

v_gene: TRBV6-2/TRBV6-3
abundance: many
j_gene: TRBJ2-1
d_gene: .
CDR3aa: CASSLTSYNEQFF
CDR3nt: TGTGCCAGCAGTTTAACCAGCTACAATGAGCAGTTCTTC

v_gene: TRBV7-2
abundance: few
j_gene: TRBJ2-3
d_gene: TRBD2
CDR3aa: CASSLAGTSGSTDTQYF
CDR3nt: TGTGCCAGCAGCTTAGCGGGGACTAGCGGTAGCACAGATACGCAGTATTTT

v_gene: TRBV6-2/TRBV6-3
abundance: .
j_gene: TRBJ2-7
d_gene: TRBD1
CDR3aa: CASTVQGQIFYEQYF
CDR3nt: TGTGCCAGCACCGTCCAGGGACAGATATTCTACGAGCAGTACTTC

v_gene: TRBV7-2
abundance: few
j_gene: TRBJ2-7
d_gene: .
CDR3aa: CASSFKTEQYF
CDR3nt: TGTGCCAGCAGCTTTAAGACCGAGCAGTACTTC

v_gene: TRBV7-8
abundance: few
j_gene: TRBJ2-7
d_gene: TRBD1
CDR3aa: CASSLAQGADEQYF
CDR3nt: TGTGCCAGCAGCCTGGCACAGGGGGCCGACGAGCAGTACTTC

v_gene: TRBV30
abundance: few
j_gene: TRBJ2-7
d_gene: TRBD1
CDR3aa: CAWATGAYEQYF
CDR3nt: TGTGCCTGGGCAACAGGGGCCTACGAGCAGTACTTC

v_gene: TRBV5-1
abundance: few
j_gene: TRBJ1-1
d_gene: .
CDR3aa: CASSLGPSNTEAFF
CDR3nt: TGCGCCAGCAGCTTGGGACCGTCGAACACTGAAGCTTTCTTT

v_gene: TRBV24-1
abundance: many
j_gene: TRBJ2-1
d_gene: TRBD2
CDR3aa: CATSERLAGGYEQFF
CDR3nt: TGTGCCACCAGTGAACGACTAGCGGGAGGGTATGAGCAGTTCTTC

v_gene: TRBV28
abundance: .
j_gene: TRBJ2-2
d_gene: .
CDR3aa: CASTVGGELFF
CDR3nt: TGTGCCAGCACCGTGGGGGGGGAGCTGTTTTTT

v_gene: TRBV20-1
abundance: .
j_gene: TRBJ2-1
d_gene: TRBD2
CDR3aa: CSARGLAGTQNEQFF
CDR3nt: TGCAGTGCTAGAGGGCTAGCGGGCACCCAGAATGAGCAGTTCTTC

v_gene: TRBV20-1
abundance: many
j_gene: TRBJ2-5
d_gene: .
CDR3aa: CSARRLAGAQETQYF
CDR3nt: TGCAGTGCCCGAAGACTAGCAGGGGCCCAAGAGACCCAGTACTTC

v_gene: TRBV29-1
abundance: many
j_gene: TRBJ2-1
d_gene: TRBD2
CDR3aa: CSVRIAGENEQFF
CDR3nt: TGCAGCGTTCGGATAGCGGGAGAAAATGAGCAGTTCTTC

v_gene: TRBV12-5
abundance: few
j_gene: TRBJ2-1
d_gene: TRBD1
CDR3aa: CASGLASGTGVNEQFF
CDR3nt: TGTGCTAGTGGTTTAGCCTCCGGGACAGGGGTCAATGAGCAGTTCTTC

v_gene: TRBV28
abundance: .
j_gene: TRBJ2-1
d_gene: TRBD2
CDR3aa: CASRPSRSTSGNYNEQFF
CDR3nt: TGTGCCAGCAGACCCTCACGCTCCACTAGCGGGAATTACAATGAGCAGTTCTTC

v_gene: TRBV9
abundance: few
j_gene: TRBJ2-7
d_gene: .
CDR3aa: CASSVGLPYGEQYF
CDR3nt: TGTGCCAGCAGCGTAGGCCTGCCCTACGGCGAGCAGTACTTC

v_gene: TRBV20-1
abundance: many
j_gene: TRBJ1-1
d_gene: .
CDR3aa: CSASNLSGRSFF
CDR3nt: TGCAGTGCTAGTAATCTCTCCGGCCGGTCTTTCTTT

v_gene: TRBV27
abundance: .
j_gene: TRBJ1-1
d_gene: .
CDR3aa: CASSSLGQGKMGTEAFF
CDR3nt: TGTGCCAGCAGTTCGCTCGGACAAGGAAAGATGGGCACTGAAGCTTTCTTT

v_gene: TRBV7-2
abundance: many
j_gene: TRBJ2-7
d_gene: .
CDR3aa: CASSPSFRSLEQYF
CDR3nt: TGTGCCAGCAGCCCCTCCTTCCGTTCCCTCGAGCAGTACTTC

v_gene: TRBV7-2
abundance: many
j_gene: TRBJ1-2
d_gene: .
CDR3aa: CASSLAGNYGYTF
CDR3nt: TGTGCCAGCAGCTTAGCGGGGAACTATGGCTACACCTTC

v_gene: TRBV28
abundance: many
j_gene: TRBJ2-1
d_gene: TRBD2
CDR3aa: CASSSGTSNNEQFF
CDR3nt: TGTGCCAGCAGCTCCGGGACTAGTAACAATGAGCAGTTCTTC